This note documents a single T cell receptor (beta chain) sequence. Germline CDR1 is SGHNT and CDR2 is YYREEE (reference sequence). The CDR3 runs 15 residues. Trimming took 4 bases from V and 1 from J, leaving 14 bases between them. Profiling relied on immunoSEQ multiplex PCR, and the TCRdb table lists in-frame clones only, not all of them. This table has hundreds of thousands of clones, about 90% appearing once. This sample is drawn from a study of shared T cell receptors in the human thymus. The same data also went into a second study, on human thymus T cells. As reported in that work: Corrective heart surgery yielded the resections from which the thymus tissue came. Repertoires sampled from thymus and blood appeared biased in V and J gene usage.

The sequencing input was thymocytes. The TCR was taken from a boy under two years old with a congenital heart defect. The genes are TRBV5-4 and TRBJ1-1; D unresolved. The CDR3 sequence is CASSAPQLKNTEAFF. Here the CDR3 DNA reads TGTGCCAGCAGCGCACCCCAACTGAAGAACACTGAAGCTTTCTTT.